This is a list of T cell receptor beta chains from one sample in a study of blood T cell repertoires in COVID-19. Method: immunoSEQ multiplex PCR; TCRdb's copy keeps in-frame clones and lacks some. The sample carries about 95,000 clones, roughly 80% recorded once. The sample comprised peripheral blood. The receptors derive from a man older than 75 with active or convalescent COVID-19. Both conserved end residues are part of each CDR3. A D gene is named only where the DNA matches it firmly. Some rows have no size entry. The others give once, few or many, or a class for an expanded clone.

size,D,J,V,DNA,CDR3
-,TRBD1,TRBJ2-2,TRBV6-6,TGTGCCAGCAGTAGCAGACAGGGTAGGAGCACCGGGGAGCTGTTTTTT,CASSSRQGRSTGELFF
few,-,TRBJ1-1,TRBV5-6,TGTGCCAGCAGCCCCGTCGGAAGGGAGGCTTTCTTT,CASSPVGREAFF
-,TRBD1,TRBJ1-3,TRBV5-1,TGCGCCAGCAGCTTTGGGACAGTAAGGGGAAACACCATATATTTT,CASSFGTVRGNTIYF
few,TRBD1,TRBJ1-1,TRBV6-5,TGTGCCAGCAGGACCGGGACAGGGGGATTTGTTACTTTCTTT,CASRTGTGGFVTFF
-,-,TRBJ1-2,TRBV6-5,TGTGCCAGCAGCAACTACGGATATGGCTACACCTTC,CASSNYGYGYTF
-,TRBD2,TRBJ2-1,TRBV4-2,TGTGCCAGCAGCGCGCAATTAGCGGGGACCGACCCCAGTCACAATGAGCAGTTCTTC,CASSAQLAGTDPSHNEQFF
once,-,TRBJ2-3,TRBV6-1,TGTGCCAGCAGTGCGGTTATCGGGGGTGCGACAGATACGCAGTATTTT,CASSAVIGGATDTQYF
-,-,TRBJ2-5,TRBV7-9,TGTGCCAGCAGTCTACCGTACCAAGAGACCCAGTACTTC,CASSLPYQETQYF
-,TRBD2,TRBJ2-3,TRBV20-1,TGCAGTGCTAGTCGGCCCGGGCTAGCGGGGATCACAGATACGCAGTATTTT,CSASRPGLAGITDTQYF
-,-,TRBJ2-7,TRBV4-1,TGCGCCAGCAGCCAAGCGAGAGGGGGGGCCTACGAGCAGTACTTC,CASSQARGGAYEQYF
-,TRBD2,TRBJ2-1,TRBV24-1,TGTGCCACCAGTGATTTGCCTACGGGACTAGCGGGAACCTACAATGAGCAGTTCTTC,CATSDLPTGLAGTYNEQFF
-,TRBD1,TRBJ1-2,TRBV6-6,TGTGCCAGCAGCTGGGACAGGGGCTACACCTTC,CASSWDRGYTF
-,TRBD2,TRBJ2-3,TRBV11-2,TGTGCCACCTCGGGACTAGCGGACCGCACAGATACGCAGTATTTT,CATSGLADRTDTQYF
-,TRBD1,TRBJ1-4,TRBV25-1,TGTGCCAGCAGTGAGTGGCAGGGGGGTTATGAAAAACTGTTTTTT,CASSEWQGGYEKLFF
-,TRBD1,TRBJ1-2,TRBV7-2,TGTGCCAGCAGCTTCCCACAGGGGTCTAACTATGGCTACACCTTC,CASSFPQGSNYGYTF
-,-,TRBJ2-3,TRBV5-5,TGTGCCAGCAGCTTGGGGGGGCTCTTTAGCACAGATACGCAGTATTTT,CASSLGGLFSTDTQYF
-,TRBD1,TRBJ2-1,TRBV6-5,TGTGCCAGCAGTCCTACCCGGACAGGGGCCAATGAGCAGTTCTTC,CASSPTRTGANEQFF
-,TRBD1,TRBJ2-2,TRBV2,TGTGCCAGCAGTGTACAGGGGGCGGGCACCGGGGAGCTGTTTTTT,CASSVQGAGTGELFF
-,TRBD1,TRBJ2-7,TRBV18,TGTGCCAGCTCACCAGGGACAGGGTTTACCTACGAGCAGTACTTC,CASSPGTGFTYEQYF
-,TRBD1,TRBJ2-7,TRBV9,TGTGCCAGCAGCGTAGTAGGGGGCCCCTCCTACGAGCAGTACTTC,CASSVVGGPSYEQYF
-,-,TRBJ2-7,TRBV10-3,TGTGCCATCAGTGCAGGAGGGGCCTACGAGCAGTACTTC,CAISAGGAYEQYF
-,TRBD2,TRBJ2-1,TRBV15,TGTGCCACCGGAACGCTAGCGGGGGGGATAAATGAGCAGTTCTTC,CATGTLAGGINEQFF